This TCR beta chain derives from a study of shared clonotypes between healthy human individuals (dated by TCRdb to 2020 to 2021). A note on the overall study: The cohort included a few men and two women between 18 and 49 years of age. To increase sequencing depth and limit assay-specific biases, different laboratories used diverse techniques to prepare libraries and sequence TCR repertoires. To estimate repertoire size and how much clonotype sharing occurs between individuals, the study deeply sequenced the blood TCR repertoires of five or six healthy adults. For each donor, CD4 naive and CD4 memory were each given three plates, CD8 naive was given two plates, and CD8 memory was given one plate. Per donor, leukapheresis produced somewhere between about 0.9 and 9 billion PBMCs.

The donors were healthy, HIV-negative adults who had no recently reported acute infections or vaccinations. Only Caucasian adults living in Nashville, Tennessee, USA were represented among the donors. CD4+ T cells were enriched through magnetic negative selection, after which naive cells were positively selected on CD45RA and the remaining negative fraction served as the memory subset. After blood collection by leukapheresis, PBMCs were isolated using Ficoll-Histopaque density gradient centrifugation and then cryopreserved in the vapor phase of liquid nitrogen. Analytical flow cytometry was used to check the purity and quantity of every magnetically sorted T cell population. Genomic DNA was isolated from every sorted fraction and measured by UV absorbance on a Nanodrop 2000c. CDR1 and CDR2 (WNHNN, SYGVQD) derive from the germline V gene (reference sequence). The CDR3 numbers 14 residues from cysteine through phenylalanine. Only CDR3 DNA is held: 42 bases, read in frame from base 1. The trim is 6 bases for V and 1 base for J, with a gap of 9 bases between the germline ends.

Using the deep immunoSEQ assay, multiplex PCR amplified TCR CDR3 regions from genomic DNA. Extracted genomic DNA from each cell subset was distributed evenly across all wells of several immunoSEQ 96-well plates, and each plate was treated as a replicate. For sorted subsets, roughly 200 ng of genomic DNA, equivalent to 30,000 or so T cell genomes, went into each replicate PCR. Purified libraries were measured with a Qubit 3.0 fluorometer, size-checked on a Bioanalyzer 2100, and measured again with the KAPA Library Quantification kit. Every immunoSEQ 96-well plate was sequenced on a dedicated single-read 150-cycle Illumina NextSeq 550 flow cell. Turning to the authors' computational methods: Because the immunoSEQ output held only junctional sequences and lacked quality scores, the filtering could not match the filtering applied to full-length reads. Sequences were annotated with PyIR, a Python wrapper for IgBLAST v1.9, and V/J genes and CDR3 were assigned using IMGT germline references. Reads were removed for weak V/J assignments (E-value above 1e-6), missing CDR3, stop codons, out-of-frame junctions, or ambiguous translated residues. A V3J clonotype was defined by an identical inferred V gene, J gene, and CDR3 amino acid sequence. Percentage overlap between repertoires was computed as shared unique clonotypes divided by the size of the smaller repertoire. Three approaches were used to assess repertoire richness: RTK rarefaction, the Chao1 estimator, and Recon v2.1 estimates of unobserved clonotypes. For all TCRbeta clonotypes obtained by the gDNA method from a handful of donors, generation probabilities were computed with OLGA. Held by TCRdb, this immuneACCESS table contains in-frame sequences only and omits some clones. Under half of the omission traces to an unresolved V gene where checked; the cause of the rest is unknown. The DNA gave D and trimming, while V, J and clone size come from that table. The table for this sample lists hundreds of thousands of clones; 90% to 97% of them were counted only once. The ten largest account for less than 0.06% of the sample.

This clone has a single count. This clone's antigen is unknown. One base away there is no much larger clone; base qualities are not given. General conclusions and limits of the study: Sampling was limited to blood, and TCR repertoires in tissue likely differ from TCR repertoires in blood. Naive subsets generally had larger estimated clonotype richness than memory subsets. The small number of donors limited the genetic and exposure-history diversity represented. Pairwise subsampling indicated that sequencing depth was expected to affect the degree of clonotype sharing among donors. Sharing across four donors was observed for around 5% of naive CD4, 3.5% of naive CD8, about 2.5% of memory CD4, and less than 0.45% of memory CD8 clonotypes. Rarefaction of sorted-subset datasets indicated incomplete sequencing despite the large sequencing depth. Compared with non-shared clonotypes, clonotypes shared by all four sorted-subset donors had higher generation probabilities.

The clonotype comes from a woman aged 30 to 39 in good health. The receptor chain draws on TRBV10-1 and TRBJ2-2, with no reliable assignment of the D segment. The sample consisted of naive CD4+ T cells sorted from blood. The intended sense of this specimen's cell subset or site label: CD45RA+ positively selected. The bases read TGCGCCAGCAGCGTGGCTTGGAACACCGGGGAGCTGTTTTTT. This codes for CASSVAWNTGELFF.